What follows are 14 T cell receptor beta chains derived from one specimen sequenced in a study of radiotherapy plus CTLA-4 blockade in lung cancer (dated 2018 in TCRdb). To prepare the library, the immunoSEQ multiplex PCR assay was applied. TCRdb retrieved this table from immuneACCESS and kept in-frame rearrangements only. Not all clones are present; in checked studies, unresolved V genes account for under half, and no reason is known for the remainder. In this sample the table shows about 120,000 clones, 81% of which occur a single time. Of the sample, 2.5% to 3.5% is held by the ten largest clones. The material sequenced was peripheral blood, taken from a patient treated with radiotherapy plus ipilimumab. Receptors originate from a human donor with non-small cell lung cancer that progressed on radiotherapy plus ipilimumab. Some clones in this sample may be carry-over from other donors' samples.

The genes are TRBV19 and TRBJ1-1; D possibly corresponds to TRBD1 (6 bases). From germline, CDR1 is LNHDA and CDR2 SQIVND (reference sequence). The CDR3 length is 17 residues. Trimming took 8 bases from V and 2 from J, leaving 24 bases between them. CDR3 sequence (DNA): TGTGCCAGTGCCCGGGGGGCAGGATTCGGTTCAAACACTGAAGCTTTCTTT. It encodes CASARGAGFGSNTEAFF.

This chain links TRBV30 with TRBJ1-6; tentatively, D is TRBD1 (5 bases). V was shortened by 0 bases and J by 8 bases, with 14 bases between the two germline ends. This CDR3 has 15 amino acids. The germline gives CDR1 GTSNPN, CDR2 SVGIG (reference sequence). The CDR3 protein is CAWSVGASWDSPLHF. The CDR3 DNA is TGTGCCTGGAGTGTAGGGGCCTCGTGGGATTCACCCCTCCACTTT. The full variable domain, in which reference TRBV30 and TRBJ1-6 provide the parts outside the CDR3, is SQTIHQWPATLVQPVGSPLSLECTVEGTSNPNLYWYRQAAGRGLQLLFYSVGIGQISSEVPQNLSASRPQDRQFILSSKKLLLSDSGFYLCAWSVGASWDSPLHFGNGTRLTVT.

The chain has TRBV7-2 and TRBJ2-2; D is unclear. This CDR3 region has 16 residues. Germline V CDR1 and CDR2: SGHTA, FQGNSA. Trimming cost V 5 bases and J 1 base, with 14 bases left between them. This CDR3 reads CASSLYSPGNTGELFF. For the CDR3, the DNA is TGTGCCAGCAGCCTATACTCACCGGGGAACACCGGGGAGCTGTTTTTT.

This clone showed up just a few times. The gene calls are TRBV7-8 and TRBJ2-1, with 9 bases lining up with TRBD2. Unmatched junction bases numbered 8, after V lost 0 bases and J lost 5 bases. The CDR3 length is 17 residues. Germline V lookup: CDR1 SGHVS, CDR2 FQNEAQ. The CDR3 sequence: CASSLAWLAGKNNEQFF. CDR3 sequence (DNA): TGTGCCAGCAGCTTAGCCTGGCTAGCGGGGAAAAACAATGAGCAGTTCTTC.

The V and J genes are TRBV9 and TRBJ2-3, with D possibly matching TRBD2 (6 bases). This CDR3 spans 15 amino acids. Trimming pared 1 base from V and 5 bases from J, leaving 14 bases between. Germline V gene sequence: CDR1 SGDLS, CDR2 YYNGEE. The CDR3 reads CASSVLAGPGDTQYF. The CDR3 DNA is TGTGCCAGCAGCGTATTGGCGGGGCCCGGAGATACGCAGTATTTT.

This rearrangement joins TRBV20-1 to TRBJ2-7, with D perhaps TRBD1 (5 bases). The V and J ends lost 3 bases and 9 bases respectively, with 12 bases between them. Germline CDR1 DFQATT, CDR2 SNEGSKA (reference sequence). The CDR3 covers 11 residues. CDR3 sequence (DNA): TGCAGTGCTAGCCAAGGGGTCGGGCAGTACTTC. As protein: CSASQGVGQYF.

The V and J genes are TRBV21-1 and TRBJ2-7; the table calls TRBD1, which could not be checked here. TRBV21-1 constitutes a pseudogene. There are 20 residues in the CDR3. CDR3 DNA sequence: TGTGCCAGCAGCAAAGCGCGGTCCAGGGTCGGATTATACTCCGTGTACGAGCAGTACTTC. Its translation is CASSKARSRVGLYSVYEQYF.

This clone was seen a single time. This sequence joins TRBV7-8 and TRBJ2-5; tentatively, D is TRBD1 (5 bases). The V gene lost 4 bases and the J gene lost 5 bases, with 8 bases spanning the gap. CDR1 and CDR2 from the germline V gene are SGHVS and FQNEAQ. This CDR3 is built from 12 residues. CDR3 in amino acids: CASSSNRETQYF. The DNA for the CDR3 is TGTGCCAGCAGCTCAAACAGGGAGACCCAGTACTTC.

The chain uses TRBV9 and TRBJ2-7; 9 nucleotides agree with TRBD1. V was pared by 2 bases and J by 2 bases, with 8 bases of the junction left unmatched. The CDR3 extends over 16 amino acids. From germline, CDR1 is SGDLS and CDR2 YYNGEE. In DNA, the CDR3 is TGTGCCAGCAGCGTGACCCCCGGGACAGGGACCTACGAGCAGTACTTC. It specifies CASSVTPGTGTYEQYF.

The J gene is TRBJ2-5, the V gene TRBV5-8; maybe TRBD1 (5 bases). CDR1 and CDR2 (germline): SGHTS, YDEGEE. The V and J ends lost 7 bases and 5 bases respectively, with 24 bases between them. The CDR3 totals 16 residues. The CDR3 sequence: CASGRDLGAVSETQYF. CDR3 DNA: TGTGCCAGCGGCCGAGACCTTGGGGCAGTATCGGAGACCCAGTACTTC.

This chain links TRBV5-6 with TRBJ2-1; 10 bases are a match to TRBD2. V lost 2 bases, J lost 6 bases, and 2 bases stayed unmatched. The CDR3 length is 14 residues. Germline values: CDR1 SGHDT, CDR2 YYEEEE. DNA of the CDR3: TGTGCCAGCAGCTTCGGGACTAGCGCCAATGAGCAGTTCTTC. Translated: CASSFGTSANEQFF.

This clone was seen more than once but under ten times. The J gene is TRBJ2-7, the V gene TRBV11-2; tentative D call: TRBD2 (5 bases). The germline gives CDR1 SGHAT, CDR2 FQNNGV. The CDR3 covers 13 residues. The ends were cut back, 1 base at V and 7 bases at J, with 11 bases in the middle. CDR3 sequence: CASSLVSSGEQYF. In DNA form, the CDR3 reads TGTGCCAGCAGCTTAGTGTCTTCGGGAGAGCAGTACTTC.

V and J are TRBV5-1 and TRBJ1-4; a possible D gene is TRBD1 (5 bases). The V end was cut by 0 bases, the J end by 7 bases, with 10 bases between. CDR1 and CDR2 from the germline V gene are SGHRS and YFSETQ. The CDR3 runs 14 residues. The DNA for the CDR3 is TGCGCCAGCAGCTTGGCAGGGCCCGGTGAAAAACTGTTTTTT. It translates to CASSLAGPGEKLFF. Using reference TRBV5-1 and TRBJ1-4 for the parts outside the CDR3, the full variable domain is KAGVTQTPRYLIKTRGQQVTLSCSPISGHRSVSWYQQTPGQGLQFLFEYFSETQRNKGNFPGRFSGRQFSNSRSEMNVSTLELGDSALYLCASSLAGPGEKLFFGSGTQLSVL.

The chain uses TRBV6-5 and TRBJ1-2; the D gene is possibly TRBD1 (5 bases). Trimming left V 5 bases short and J 2 bases short, with 9 bases between. Germline values: CDR1 MNHEY, CDR2 SVGAGI. The CDR3 totals 13 residues. CDR3 sequence reads: CASSGGGNYGYTF. CDR3 nucleotide sequence: TGTGCCAGCAGTGGGGGGGGGAACTATGGCTACACCTTC.